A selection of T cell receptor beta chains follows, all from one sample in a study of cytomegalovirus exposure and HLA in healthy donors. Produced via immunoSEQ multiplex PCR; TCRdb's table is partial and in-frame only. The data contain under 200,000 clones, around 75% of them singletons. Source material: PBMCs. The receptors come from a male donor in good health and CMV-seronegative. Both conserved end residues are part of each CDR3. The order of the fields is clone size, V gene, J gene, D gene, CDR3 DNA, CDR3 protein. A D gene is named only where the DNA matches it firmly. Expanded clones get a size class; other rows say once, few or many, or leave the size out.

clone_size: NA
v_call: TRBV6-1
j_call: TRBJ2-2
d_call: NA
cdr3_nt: TGTGCCAGCAGTGAAAAGGGGGGGGAGCTGTTTTTT
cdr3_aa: CASSEKGGELFF

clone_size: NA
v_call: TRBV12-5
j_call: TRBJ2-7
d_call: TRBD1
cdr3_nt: TGTGCTAGTGGTTTGCTTCTACAGGGGCTGGGCGAGCAGTACTTC
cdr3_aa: CASGLLLQGLGEQYF

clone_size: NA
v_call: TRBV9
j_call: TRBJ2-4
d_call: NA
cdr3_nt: TGTGCCAGCAGCGTAGAGGGGCGGGACCCCGGCGGTGGGAAAAACATTCAGTACTTC
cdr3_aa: CASSVEGRDPGGGKNIQYF

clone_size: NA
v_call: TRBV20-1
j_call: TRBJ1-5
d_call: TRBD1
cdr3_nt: TGCAGTGCCCACGACAGGGCGGCCCAGCATTTT
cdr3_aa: CSAHDRAAQHF

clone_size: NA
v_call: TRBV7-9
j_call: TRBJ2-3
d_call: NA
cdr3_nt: TGTGCCAGCAGAGCGGAAAGCACAGATACGCAGTATTTT
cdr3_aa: CASRAESTDTQYF

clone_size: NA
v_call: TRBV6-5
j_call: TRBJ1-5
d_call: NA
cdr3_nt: TGTGCCAGCAGTTACGGGATAGGGGCCGGGCAGCCCCAGCATTTT
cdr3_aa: CASSYGIGAGQPQHF

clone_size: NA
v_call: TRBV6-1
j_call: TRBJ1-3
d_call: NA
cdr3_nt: TGTGCCTCCCTTGGGCTAACCGGAAACACCATATATTTT
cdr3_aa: CASLGLTGNTIYF

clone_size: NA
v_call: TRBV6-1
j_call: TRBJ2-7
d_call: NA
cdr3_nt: TGTGCCAGCAGTCCCCGGGATAGGTACGAGCAGTACTTC
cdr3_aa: CASSPRDRYEQYF

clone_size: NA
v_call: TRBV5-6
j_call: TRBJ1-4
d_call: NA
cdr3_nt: TGTGCCAGCAGCGTACCGGATGGGAGGAATGAAAAACTGTTTTTT
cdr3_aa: CASSVPDGRNEKLFF

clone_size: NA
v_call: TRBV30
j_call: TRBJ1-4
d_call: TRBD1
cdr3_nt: TGTGCCCGCGGGACAGGGGCCTTTGGGGATGAAAAACTGTTTTTT
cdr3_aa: CARGTGAFGDEKLFF

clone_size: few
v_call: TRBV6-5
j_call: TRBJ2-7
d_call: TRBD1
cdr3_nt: TGTGCCAGCAGTTCCCCCGGGACAGGGATATACGAGCAGTACTTC
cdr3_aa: CASSSPGTGIYEQYF

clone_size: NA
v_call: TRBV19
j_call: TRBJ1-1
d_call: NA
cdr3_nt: TGTGCCAGTAGTATAGTTACGACAACCGAAGCTTTCTTT
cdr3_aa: CASSIVTTTEAFF

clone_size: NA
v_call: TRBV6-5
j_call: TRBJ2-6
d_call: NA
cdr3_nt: TGTGCCAGCAGTTACGAGGGCTACTCTGGGGCCAACGTCCTGACTTTC
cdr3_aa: CASSYEGYSGANVLTF

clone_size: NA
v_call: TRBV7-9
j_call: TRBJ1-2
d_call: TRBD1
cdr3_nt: TGTGCCAGCAGCTTACACAGGGGGCCCGAGTATGGCTACACCTTC
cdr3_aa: CASSLHRGPEYGYTF

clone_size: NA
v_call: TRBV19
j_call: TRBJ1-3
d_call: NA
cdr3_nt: TGTGCCAGTTCCCCTTGGACAGCTGGAAACACCATATATTTT
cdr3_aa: CASSPWTAGNTIYF

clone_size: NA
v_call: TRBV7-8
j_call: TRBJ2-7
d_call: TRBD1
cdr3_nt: TGTGCCAGCAGCCCCCGACAGGGACCGGAGCAGTACTTC
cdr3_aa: CASSPRQGPEQYF

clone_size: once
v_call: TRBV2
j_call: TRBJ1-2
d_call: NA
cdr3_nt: TGTGCCAGCAGTCCGACGGCGGGGTCTTATGGCTACACCTTC
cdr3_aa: CASSPTAGSYGYTF

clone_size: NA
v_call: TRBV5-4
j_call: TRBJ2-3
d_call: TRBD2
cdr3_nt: TGTGCCAGCAGCTTAAGCGGGGGCACAGATACGCAGTATTTT
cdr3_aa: CASSLSGGTDTQYF

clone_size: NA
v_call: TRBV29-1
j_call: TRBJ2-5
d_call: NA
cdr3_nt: TGCAGCGCGAGAAAGGGCGGGTACCAAGAGACCCAGTACTTC
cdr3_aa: CSARKGGYQETQYF

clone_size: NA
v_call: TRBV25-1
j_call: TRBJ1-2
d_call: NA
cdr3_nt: TGTGCCAGCCTCGGAGGTCCGGCGGACTATGGCTACACCTTC
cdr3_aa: CASLGGPADYGYTF

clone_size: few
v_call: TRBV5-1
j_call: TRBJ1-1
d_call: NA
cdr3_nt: TGCGCCAGCAGCTTGGGTTTAGTCTCTGAAGCTTTCTTT
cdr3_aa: CASSLGLVSEAFF

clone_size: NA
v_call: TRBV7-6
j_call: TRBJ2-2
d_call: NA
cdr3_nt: TGTGCCAGCAGCTTTCTGGGGGCGGACACCGGGGAGCTGTTTTTT
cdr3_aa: CASSFLGADTGELFF